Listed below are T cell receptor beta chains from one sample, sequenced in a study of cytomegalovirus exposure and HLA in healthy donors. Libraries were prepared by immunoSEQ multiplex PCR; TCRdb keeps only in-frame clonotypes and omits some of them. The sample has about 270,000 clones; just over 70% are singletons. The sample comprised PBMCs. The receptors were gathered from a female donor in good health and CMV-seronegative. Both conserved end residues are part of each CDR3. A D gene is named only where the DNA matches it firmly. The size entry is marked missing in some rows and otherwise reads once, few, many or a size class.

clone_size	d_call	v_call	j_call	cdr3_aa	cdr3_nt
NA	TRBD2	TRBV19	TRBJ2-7	CASSPLAGVSSYEQYF	TGTGCCAGTAGTCCCTTAGCGGGAGTAAGCTCCTACGAGCAGTACTTC
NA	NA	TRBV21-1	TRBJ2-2	CASSPRGLAGGPAGGELFF	TGTGCCAGCAGCCCACGCGGGCTAGCGGGAGGGCCGGCGGGCGGGGAGCTGTTTTTT
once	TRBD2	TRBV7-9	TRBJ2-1	CASSLALAGPYNEQFF	TGTGCCAGCAGCTTAGCACTAGCGGGACCTTACAATGAGCAGTTCTTC
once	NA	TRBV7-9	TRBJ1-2	CSSSVPGAVNYGYTF	TGTTCCAGCAGCGTACCGGGTGCAGTGAACTATGGCTACACCTTC
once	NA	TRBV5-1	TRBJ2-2	CASSSGSTTGELFF	TGCGCCAGCAGTTCCGGGAGTACCACCGGGGAGCTGTTTTTT
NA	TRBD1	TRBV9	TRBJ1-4	CASSLTGQGLEKLFF	TGTGCCAGCAGCCTTACTGGACAGGGACTTGAAAAACTGTTTTTT
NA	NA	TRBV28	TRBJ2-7	CASSYTGLEYEQYF	TGTGCCAGCAGTTACACAGGGCTGGAGTACGAGCAGTACTTC
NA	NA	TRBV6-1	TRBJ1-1	CASAWGLTEAFF	TGTGCCAGCGCGTGGGGGCTCACTGAAGCTTTCTTT
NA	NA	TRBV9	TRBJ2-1	CASTPGESNEQFF	TGTGCCAGCACTCCAGGGGAGAGCAATGAGCAGTTCTTC
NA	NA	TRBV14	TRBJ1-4	CASSPSRGSGLNEKLFF	TGTGCCAGCAGCCCCTCGCGAGGTTCGGGACTTAATGAAAAACTGTTTTTT
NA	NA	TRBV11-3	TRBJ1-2	CASSLDSVYGYTF	TGTGCCAGCAGCTTGGACAGCGTCTATGGCTACACCTTC
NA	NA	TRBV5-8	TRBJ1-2	CASSLVFNPTGGYTF	TGTGCCAGCAGCTTGGTGTTCAACCCCACGGGAGGCTACACCTTC
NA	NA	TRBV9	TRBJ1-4	CASSVGPGEEKLFF	TGTGCCAGCAGCGTAGGCCCTGGGGAGGAAAAACTGTTTTTT
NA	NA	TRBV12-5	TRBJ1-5	CASGLIGGNQPQHF	TGTGCTAGTGGTTTGATCGGGGGGAATCAGCCCCAGCATTTT
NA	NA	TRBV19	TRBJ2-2	CASSSRDSPTGELFF	TGTGCCAGTAGTAGCCGGGACTCCCCCACCGGGGAGCTGTTTTTT
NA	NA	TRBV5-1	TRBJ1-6	CASSLTLIRGGSPLHF	TGCGCCAGCAGCCTGACTTTGATCAGGGGAGGGTCACCCCTCCACTTT
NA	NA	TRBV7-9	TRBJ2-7	CASSLGGEGYEQYF	TGTGCCAGCAGCTTAGGCGGCGAGGGCTACGAGCAGTACTTC
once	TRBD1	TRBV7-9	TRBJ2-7	CASSLGGDSPYEQYF	TGTGCCAGCAGCTTAGGAGGGGACAGCCCCTACGAGCAGTACTTC
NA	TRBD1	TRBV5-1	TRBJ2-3	CASSFSGGGDTQYF	TGCGCCAGCAGCTTCTCAGGGGGCGGAGATACGCAGTATTTT
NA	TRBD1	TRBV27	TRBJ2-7	CASSPTGSEQYF	TGTGCCAGCAGTCCGACAGGGAGCGAGCAGTACTTC
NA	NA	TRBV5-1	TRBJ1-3	CASSAGNSGNTIYF	TGCGCCAGCAGCGCAGGCAACTCTGGAAACACCATATATTTT
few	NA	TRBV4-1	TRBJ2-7	CASSPSSGGPSYEQYF	TGCGCCAGCAGCCCAAGTTCCGGAGGGCCCTCCTACGAGCAGTACTTC
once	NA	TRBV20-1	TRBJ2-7	CSARDAGRQYF	TGCAGTGCTAGAGATGCGGGACGTCAGTACTTC
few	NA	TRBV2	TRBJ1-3	CASSAGGHTIYF	TGTGCCAGCAGTGCCGGGGGGCACACCATATATTTT